This T cell receptor beta chain was sequenced during a study of CD8+ T cells in alopecia areata. At the level of the study: A regimen of oral tofacitinib, 5 to 10 mg twice daily, was given to treated patients. People stayed on tofacitinib for 6 to 18 months, then stopped the drug for 6 months.

Germline V gene lookup returns CDR1 SQVTM and CDR2 ANQGSEA. Germline trimming cut 6 bases from V and 7 bases from J; bases unmatched to any gene: 12. The CDR3 length is 15 residues. Following RNA extraction, reverse transcription yielded cDNA that acted as the sequencing template. Assay: immunoSEQ multiplex PCR; the TCRdb copy retains only in-frame clones and omits some. The sample lists some 170,000 clones, less than 75% seen once, with over 9.5% in the top ten. Study-wide findings and caveats: Mice showed TCR sharing more clearly than patients did, possibly owing to HLA.

Regarding this clone: Its antigen is not identified.

Obtained from alopecia areata patients were lesional scalp punch biopsies along with peripheral blood. The V call is TRBV29-1, the J call TRBJ2-2; 9 nucleotides line up with TRBD1. Sequenced here: CD8+ T cells sorted from blood, sampled at week 0. This TCR derives from a human donor with alopecia areata. The CDR3 DNA sequence: TGCAGCGTCACTCGTCGGGACAGGGCAGTCGGGGAGCTGTTTTTT. It codes for CSVTRRDRAVGELFF.